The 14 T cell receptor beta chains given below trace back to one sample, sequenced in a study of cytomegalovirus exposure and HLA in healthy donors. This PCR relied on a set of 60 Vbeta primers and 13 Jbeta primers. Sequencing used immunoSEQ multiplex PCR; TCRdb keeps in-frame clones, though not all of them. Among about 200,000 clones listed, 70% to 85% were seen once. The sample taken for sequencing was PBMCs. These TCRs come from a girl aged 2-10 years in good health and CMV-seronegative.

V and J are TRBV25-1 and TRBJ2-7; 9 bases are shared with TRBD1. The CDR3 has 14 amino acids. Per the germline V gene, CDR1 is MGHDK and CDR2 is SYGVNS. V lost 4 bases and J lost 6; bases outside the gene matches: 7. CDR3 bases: TGTGCCAGCAGTGGTAGGGACAGGGTTGGCGAGCAGTACTTC. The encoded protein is CASSGRDRVGEQYF.

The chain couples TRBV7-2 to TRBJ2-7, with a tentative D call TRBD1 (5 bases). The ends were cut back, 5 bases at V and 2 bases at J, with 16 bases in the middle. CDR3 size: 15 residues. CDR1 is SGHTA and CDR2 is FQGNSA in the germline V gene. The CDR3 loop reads CASSPGHVTPYEQYF. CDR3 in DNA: TGTGCCAGCAGCCCAGGACATGTCACACCCTACGAGCAGTACTTC. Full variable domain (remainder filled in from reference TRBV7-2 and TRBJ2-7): GAGVSQSPSNKVTEKGKDVELRCDPISGHTALYWYRQSLGQGLEFLIYFQGNSAPDKSGLPSDRFSAERTGGSVSTLTIQRTQQEDSAVYLCASSPGHVTPYEQYFGPGTRLTVT.

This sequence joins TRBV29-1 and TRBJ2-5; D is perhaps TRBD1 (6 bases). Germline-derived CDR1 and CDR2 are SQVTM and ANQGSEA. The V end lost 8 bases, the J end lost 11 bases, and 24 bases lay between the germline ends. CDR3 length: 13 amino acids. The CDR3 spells CSTRDTPSGEQYF. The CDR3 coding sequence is TGCAGCACCCGGGACACTCCCTCGGGTGAGCAGTACTTC. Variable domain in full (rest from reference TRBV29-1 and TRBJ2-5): SAVISQKPSRDICQRGTSLTIQCQVDSQVTMMFWYRQQPGQSLTLIATANQGSEATYESGFVIDKFPISRPNLTFSTLTVSNMSPEDSSIYLCSTRDTPSGEQYFGPGTRLLVL.

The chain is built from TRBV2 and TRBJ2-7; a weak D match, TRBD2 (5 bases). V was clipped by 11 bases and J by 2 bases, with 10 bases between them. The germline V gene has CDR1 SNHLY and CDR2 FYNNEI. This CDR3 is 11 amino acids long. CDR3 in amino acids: CAATGTYEQYF. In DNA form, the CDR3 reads TGTGCCGCGACGGGAACCTACGAGCAGTACTTC.

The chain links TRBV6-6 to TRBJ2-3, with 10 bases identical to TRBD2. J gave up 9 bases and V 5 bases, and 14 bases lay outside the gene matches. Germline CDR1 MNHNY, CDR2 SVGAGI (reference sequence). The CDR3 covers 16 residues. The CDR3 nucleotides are TGTGCCAGCAGTCCACCGGGACTAGCGCCAGGGGTGACGCAGTATTTT. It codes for CASSPPGLAPGVTQYF.

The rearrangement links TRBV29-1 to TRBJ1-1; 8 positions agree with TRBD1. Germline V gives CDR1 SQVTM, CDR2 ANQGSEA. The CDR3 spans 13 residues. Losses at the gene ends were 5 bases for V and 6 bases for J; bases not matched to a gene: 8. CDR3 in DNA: TGCAGCGTTCCAGGGGGCGCAGGCTCTGAAGCTTTCTTT. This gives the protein CSVPGGAGSEAFF.

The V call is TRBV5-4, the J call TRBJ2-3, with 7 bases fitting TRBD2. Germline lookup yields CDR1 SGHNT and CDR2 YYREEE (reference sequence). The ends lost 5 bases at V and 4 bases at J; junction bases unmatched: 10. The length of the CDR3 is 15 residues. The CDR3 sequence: CASSVSGTISDTQYF. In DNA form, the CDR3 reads TGTGCCAGCAGTGTAAGCGGGACTATTTCAGATACGCAGTATTTT.

Here the CDR3 DNA reads TGTGCCAGCAGTGTCCCAGGCCAAGAGACCCAGTACTTC. Translated, it gives CASSVPGQETQYF. The chain is built from TRBV6-5 and TRBJ2-5, with no clear D. The CDR3 has 13 amino acids. Per germline, CDR1 MNHEY and CDR2 SVGAGI. V lost 5 bases and J 1 base, leaving 8 bases between the germline ends.

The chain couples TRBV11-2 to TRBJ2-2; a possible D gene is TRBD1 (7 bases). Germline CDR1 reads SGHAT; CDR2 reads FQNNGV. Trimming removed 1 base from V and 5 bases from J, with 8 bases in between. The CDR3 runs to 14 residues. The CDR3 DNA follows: TGTGCCAGCAGCTTAGCAGGGGGGACCGGGGAGCTGTTTTTT. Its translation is CASSLAGGTGELFF.

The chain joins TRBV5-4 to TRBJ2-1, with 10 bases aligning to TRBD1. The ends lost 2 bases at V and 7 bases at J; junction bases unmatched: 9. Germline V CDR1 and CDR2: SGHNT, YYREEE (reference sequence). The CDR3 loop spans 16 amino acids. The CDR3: CASSFTRQGAENEQFF. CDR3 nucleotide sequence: TGTGCCAGCAGCTTCACCAGACAGGGGGCCGAAAATGAGCAGTTCTTC. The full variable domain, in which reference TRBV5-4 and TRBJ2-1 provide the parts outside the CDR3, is ETGVTQSPTHLIKTRGQQVTLRCSSQSGHNTVSWYQQALGQGPQFIFQYYREEENGRGNFPPRFSGLQFPNYSSELNVNALELDDSALYLCASSFTRQGAENEQFFGPGTRLTVL.

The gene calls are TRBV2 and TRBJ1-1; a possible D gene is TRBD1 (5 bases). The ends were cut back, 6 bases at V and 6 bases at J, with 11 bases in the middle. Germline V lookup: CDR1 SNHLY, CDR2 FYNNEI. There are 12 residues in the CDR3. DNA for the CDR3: TGTGCCAGCAGGGGGGAGGGCTCTGAAGCTTTCTTT. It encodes CASRGEGSEAFF.

The CDR3 DNA reads TGTGCCAGCAGCTTATCAGGGGACAGATACAATGAGCAGTTCTTC. It codes for CASSLSGDRYNEQFF. The chain links TRBV7-3 to TRBJ2-1; 7 bases agree with TRBD1. This CDR3 contains 15 residues. In germline, CDR1 is SGHTA, CDR2 FQGTGA. Trimming removed 2 bases from V and 4 bases from J; junction bases left unmatched: 5. Full variable domain (rest looked up from reference TRBV7-3 and TRBJ2-1): GAGVSQTPSNKVTEKGKYVELRCDPISGHTALYWYRQSLGQGPEFLIYFQGTGAADDSGLPNDRFFAVRPEGSVSTLKIQRTERGDSAVYLCASSLSGDRYNEQFFGPGTRLTVL.

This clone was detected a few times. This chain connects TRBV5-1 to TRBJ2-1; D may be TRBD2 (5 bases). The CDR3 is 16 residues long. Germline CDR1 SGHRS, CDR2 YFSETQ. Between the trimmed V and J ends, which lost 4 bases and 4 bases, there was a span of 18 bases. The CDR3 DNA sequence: TGCGCCAGCAGCCTCTCTCCGGGGTCCTCGTACAATGAGCAGTTCTTC. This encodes CASSLSPGSSYNEQFF.

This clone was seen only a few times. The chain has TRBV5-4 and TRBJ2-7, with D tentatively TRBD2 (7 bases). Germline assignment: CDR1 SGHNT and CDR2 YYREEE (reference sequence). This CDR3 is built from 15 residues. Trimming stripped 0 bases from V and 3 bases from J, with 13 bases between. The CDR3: CASSLEVGGHYEQYF. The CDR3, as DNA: TGTGCCAGCAGCTTGGAGGTCGGGGGGCACTACGAGCAGTACTTC. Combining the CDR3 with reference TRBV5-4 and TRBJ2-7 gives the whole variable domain ETGVTQSPTHLIKTRGQQVTLRCSSQSGHNTVSWYQQALGQGPQFIFQYYREEENGRGNFPPRFSGLQFPNYSSELNVNALELDDSALYLCASSLEVGGHYEQYFGPGTRLTVT.